This is a list of T cell receptor beta chains from one sample in a study of PD-L1 blockade in urothelial cancer. Assay used: immunoSEQ multiplex PCR; TCRdb lists only in-frame clones, some missing. The sample lists 100,000 to 150,000 clones, 86% occurring once. Sequences were derived from PBMCs, sampled around atezolizumab (anti-PD-L1) treatment. These receptors originate from a man over 45 with urothelial cancer. Each CDR3 is given with its conserved first and last residue.

v_gene,j_gene,CDR3aa
TRBV28,TRBJ2-1,CASSPGGSSSYNEQFF
TRBV6-5,TRBJ1-6,CASSYARSSPLHF
TRBV19,TRBJ1-1,CASRDRGITEAFF
TRBV7-2,TRBJ1-2,CASSLDRARNYGYTF
TRBV28,TRBJ2-5,CASSAGDRVETQYF
TRBV5-1,TRBJ1-2,CASSPQGGNYGYTF
TRBV28,TRBJ1-2,CASSLLVPKNYGYTF
TRBV27,TRBJ1-1,CASSLSGIGVVAAFF
TRBV19,TRBJ2-7,CASSEPGTVTYEQYF
TRBV18,TRBJ2-1,CASSAGTSGTSNEQFF
TRBV10-3,TRBJ1-4,CASTSGGTNEKLFF
TRBV5-1,TRBJ2-1,CASSLEAGSSYNEQFF
TRBV6-1,TRBJ1-4,CASSAHYATNEKLFF
TRBV19,TRBJ1-2,CASRGGVRLGYTF
TRBV5-4,TRBJ1-1,CASSLQGSRNTEAFF
TRBV2,TRBJ1-4,CASSESIGGIGEKLFF
TRBV2,TRBJ2-1,CASSAGWMRGEQFF
TRBV4-1,TRBJ2-5,CASSQRIAGATGGETQYF
TRBV27,TRBJ1-5,CASSLGTGGQPQHF
TRBV5-1,TRBJ2-3,CASSKGGLAGGTTDTQYF
TRBV5-1,TRBJ1-4,CASSPGQYNEKLFF
TRBV11-2,TRBJ1-6,CASSLRTGRNSPLHF
TRBV28,TRBJ2-6,CASSTWDRTKVSGANVLTF
TRBV18,TRBJ2-7,CASSPPGQAIVGQYF
TRBV14,TRBJ1-1,CASSQRKRENWANTEAFF
TRBV6-1,TRBJ1-1,CASSEPFRQVNTEAFF
TRBV7-8,TRBJ2-2,CASSSGSLNTGELFF
TRBV11-2,TRBJ2-2,CASSLAGELAARELFF
TRBV5-6,TRBJ2-5,CASSYRTSGRALQETQYF
TRBV27,TRBJ2-6,CASSRKPGQGAGANVLTF
TRBV28,TRBJ1-3,CASTSQGARGNTIYF
TRBV4-1,TRBJ2-5,CASSQVIGAPGTQYF
TRBV9,TRBJ2-5,CASSPSREEGWGTQYF
TRBV5-4,TRBJ1-3,CASSSNGISSGNTIYF
TRBV4-1,TRBJ2-3,CASSQDHRTGGIDTQYF
TRBV25-1,TRBJ1-2,CASISGAYGYTF
TRBV2,TRBJ1-2,CASSEAAINYGYTF
TRBV15,TRBJ2-3,CATSRASGRTTDTQYF
TRBV30,TRBJ1-3,CAWSPSSGNTIYF
TRBV7-8,TRBJ1-2,CASSLPGTPNYGYTF
TRBV6-1,TRBJ2-3,CASSQRPSSDTQYF
TRBV4-1,TRBJ2-7,CASSRDSYEQYF